These 9 T cell receptor beta chains came from one sample sequenced in a study of blood T cell repertoires in COVID-19. TCRdb's copy holds only in-frame clones and misses some; the assay was immunoSEQ multiplex PCR. This sample has fewer than 250,000 clones, with 84% found just once. Input material: peripheral blood. These TCRs come from a woman aged 50 to 60 with active or convalescent COVID-19.

The chain combines TRBV6-5 with TRBJ2-2, with D perhaps TRBD1 (6 bases). The CDR3 has 15 amino acids. The germline V gene encodes CDR1 MNHEY and CDR2 SVGAGI. Trimming cost V 8 bases and J 5 bases, with 18 bases left between them. In DNA form, the CDR3 reads TGTGCCAGCTCCCGGACAGCAGTAGAAACCGGGGAGCTGTTTTTT. It translates to CASSRTAVETGELFF.

As to this clone: Other nucleotide sequences from this sample produce the same CDR3. This sequence joins TRBV6-1 and TRBJ2-4; tentatively, D is TRBD2 (6 bases). The germline V gene encodes CDR1 MNHNS and CDR2 SASEGT. CDR3 size: 14 residues. The V end was cut by 3 bases, the J end by 2 bases, with 8 bases between. CDR3 DNA sequence: TGTGCCAGCAGTGAGGGGGGTTCCAAAAACATTCAGTACTTC. Translated: CASSEGGSKNIQYF.

This CDR3 is CASSLMGENYGYTF. The CDR3 coding sequence is TGCGCCAGCAGCTTGATGGGAGAGAACTATGGCTACACCTTC. V is TRBV5-1 and J is TRBJ1-2, with D unclear. CDR1 SGHRS and CDR2 YFSETQ come from the germline V gene. The CDR3 consists of 14 residues. V lost 1 base to trimming and J lost 2 bases, with 9 bases between them.

In its sample, this clone was seen a few times. The genes are TRBV7-8 and TRBJ2-1; D is possibly TRBD2 (5 bases). Trimming removed 0 bases from V and 3 bases from J, with 9 bases in between. The CDR3 has 15 amino acids. The V gene's germline CDR1 is SGHVS and CDR2 FQNEAQ. CDR3 DNA: TGTGCCAGCAGCTTAGCCCCGGGATACTACAATGAGCAGTTCTTC. It specifies CASSLAPGYYNEQFF.

This chain uses TRBV9 with TRBJ1-4; D not certain. This CDR3 has 14 residues. Deletions cut 2 bases from V and 0 bases from J, with 5 bases between. Germline-derived CDR1 and CDR2 are SGDLS and YYNGEE. The CDR3 nucleotides read TGTGCCAGCAGCGTGAAGCCAACTAATGAAAAACTGTTTTTT. It encodes CASSVKPTNEKLFF.

The genes are TRBV29-1 and TRBJ1-3; the D is unclear. The CDR3 runs to 17 residues. The V gene's germline CDR1 is SQVTM and CDR2 ANQGSEA. V was cut by 0 bases and J by 0 bases, with 15 bases left in between. The CDR3 DNA reads TGCAGCGTTGAAGATGGGCCTGCCTCTCGCTCTGGAAACACCATATATTTT. Translated: CSVEDGPASRSGNTIYF. Filled out from reference TRBV29-1 and TRBJ1-3, the complete variable domain reads SAVISQKPSRDICQRGTSLTIQCQVDSQVTMMFWYRQQPGQSLTLIATANQGSEATYESGFVIDKFPISRPNLTFSTLTVSNMSPEDSSIYLCSVEDGPASRSGNTIYFGEGSWLTVV.

The chain links TRBV5-4 to TRBJ1-5, with a possible D match to TRBD1 (5 bases). CDR1 and CDR2 (germline): SGHNT, YYREEE (reference sequence). V lost 3 bases, J lost 4 bases, and 8 bases lay in between. This CDR3 comprises 13 residues. The CDR3, as DNA: TGTGCCAGCAGCTCAGGGTGGAATCAGCCCCAGCATTTT. This codes for CASSSGWNQPQHF. The full variable domain, with the rest looked up from reference TRBV5-4 and TRBJ1-5, is ETGVTQSPTHLIKTRGQQVTLRCSSQSGHNTVSWYQQALGQGPQFIFQYYREEENGRGNFPPRFSGLQFPNYSSELNVNALELDDSALYLCASSSGWNQPQHFGDGTRLSIL.

The chain joins TRBV11-2 to TRBJ2-1; 11 nucleotides match TRBD2. Germline-derived CDR1 and CDR2 are SGHAT and FQNNGV. The CDR3 spans 16 residues. V gave up 5 bases and J gave up 4 bases; unmatched junction bases: 7. CDR3 protein: CASSTRTSGLYNEQFF. The CDR3 coding sequence is TGTGCCAGCAGCACTAGGACTAGCGGGCTTTACAATGAGCAGTTCTTC.

Comment on this clone: The sample carries other DNA sequences with the same CDR3. The chain is built from TRBV5-1 and TRBJ2-7; D not certain. Germline V lookup: CDR1 SGHRS, CDR2 YFSETQ. This CDR3 is 12 amino acids long. With 1 base removed from V and 4 bases from J, the gap between germline ends came to 6 bases. CDR3 sequence: CASSLSSYEQYF. The CDR3 nucleotides read TGCGCCAGCAGCTTGTCTTCTTACGAGCAGTACTTC.